These T cell receptor beta chains were read from a single sample in a study of a mutant IDH1 vaccine in newly diagnosed glioma. Assay used: immunoSEQ multiplex PCR; TCRdb lists only in-frame clones, some missing. Of approximately 35,000 clones in the sample, roughly 90% were seen once. Their recognized antigens are unknown. Sequenced material: PBMCs, taken from a glioma patient whose treatment included an IDH1 peptide vaccine. All receptors come from a man in his forties or fifties with glioma. Both conserved end residues are part of each CDR3. The order of the fields is D gene, J gene, V gene, CDR3 protein. The D gene is left open where the match is weak.

d_gene: NA; j_gene: TRBJ2-7; v_gene: TRBV7-9; CDR3aa: CASSFSGEQYF
d_gene: TRBD2; j_gene: TRBJ2-5; v_gene: TRBV4-2; CDR3aa: CASSQEVAGGLETQYF
d_gene: TRBD1; j_gene: TRBJ1-4; v_gene: TRBV5-8; CDR3aa: CASSPPGQGGEKLFF
d_gene: TRBD1; j_gene: TRBJ2-7; v_gene: TRBV7-6; CDR3aa: CASSRGGTGGDEQYF
d_gene: TRBD2; j_gene: TRBJ2-1; v_gene: TRBV5-6; CDR3aa: CASSPVPYRTSRYNEQFF
d_gene: NA; j_gene: TRBJ2-7; v_gene: TRBV10-3; CDR3aa: CAISSPGNLDEQYF
d_gene: NA; j_gene: TRBJ2-6; v_gene: TRBV9; CDR3aa: CASSVGVSSGANVLTF
d_gene: NA; j_gene: TRBJ2-5; v_gene: TRBV7-2; CDR3aa: CASSRPSSAETQYF
d_gene: TRBD2; j_gene: TRBJ2-2; v_gene: TRBV28; CDR3aa: CASTRTSSTGELFF
d_gene: NA; j_gene: TRBJ1-1; v_gene: TRBV7-2; CDR3aa: CASSWAGPPNTEAFF
d_gene: TRBD1; j_gene: TRBJ2-5; v_gene: TRBV29-1; CDR3aa: CSVGWTGKETQYF
d_gene: NA; j_gene: TRBJ1-1; v_gene: TRBV7-9; CDR3aa: CASTPGIDTEAFF
d_gene: NA; j_gene: TRBJ1-5; v_gene: TRBV6-1; CDR3aa: CASSEANFNQPQHF
d_gene: NA; j_gene: TRBJ2-7; v_gene: TRBV5-4; CDR3aa: CASSPRHTSYEQYF
d_gene: NA; j_gene: TRBJ1-2; v_gene: TRBV19; CDR3aa: CASSIGVQNGYTF
d_gene: NA; j_gene: TRBJ1-5; v_gene: TRBV28; CDR3aa: CASRLQLSNQPQHF
d_gene: NA; j_gene: TRBJ1-1; v_gene: TRBV19; CDR3aa: CASRVEKMNTEAFF
d_gene: NA; j_gene: TRBJ1-5; v_gene: TRBV10-2; CDR3aa: CASSESSGDQPQHF
d_gene: TRBD1; j_gene: TRBJ2-1; v_gene: TRBV6-6; CDR3aa: CASRPGTGSYNEQFF
d_gene: NA; j_gene: TRBJ1-5; v_gene: TRBV30; CDR3aa: CAWSVSVGTLYSNQPQHF
d_gene: NA; j_gene: TRBJ2-1; v_gene: TRBV11-1; CDR3aa: CASSSTGTVVLF
d_gene: TRBD2; j_gene: TRBJ2-2; v_gene: TRBV10-3; CDR3aa: CAVRPVTSPGELFF
d_gene: NA; j_gene: TRBJ1-4; v_gene: TRBV5-7; CDR3aa: CASSLFLVTNEKLFF
d_gene: NA; j_gene: TRBJ1-6; v_gene: TRBV6-6; CDR3aa: CASSYGPGGNNSPLHF
d_gene: TRBD2; j_gene: TRBJ2-1; v_gene: TRBV19; CDR3aa: CASKERREFNEQFF
d_gene: TRBD1; j_gene: TRBJ1-4; v_gene: TRBV29-1; CDR3aa: CSVAQTGGTEKLFF
d_gene: TRBD1; j_gene: TRBJ2-7; v_gene: TRBV6-5; CDR3aa: CATTTGASSYEQYF
d_gene: TRBD1; j_gene: TRBJ1-1; v_gene: TRBV27; CDR3aa: CASSSWDSRNTEAFF
d_gene: NA; j_gene: TRBJ2-3; v_gene: TRBV11-2; CDR3aa: CASSLGDWYTDTQYF
d_gene: NA; j_gene: TRBJ1-1; v_gene: TRBV7-2; CDR3aa: CASSLQPRGNTEAFF
d_gene: TRBD1; j_gene: TRBJ1-2; v_gene: TRBV14; CDR3aa: CASRLQGSYGYTF
d_gene: NA; j_gene: TRBJ2-7; v_gene: TRBV4-1; CDR3aa: CASSQVLWGGGYEQYF
d_gene: NA; j_gene: TRBJ2-2; v_gene: TRBV10-3; CDR3aa: CAIKRGQGNTGELFF
d_gene: NA; j_gene: TRBJ2-1; v_gene: TRBV27; CDR3aa: CASRGRTDFTYNEQFF
d_gene: TRBD2; j_gene: TRBJ2-5; v_gene: TRBV29-1; CDR3aa: CSVLPIAGGQETQYF
d_gene: NA; j_gene: NA; v_gene: TRBV9; CDR3aa: CASSDSNEQYF
d_gene: NA; j_gene: TRBJ1-6; v_gene: TRBV16; CDR3aa: CASSQSQIGGYSPLHF
d_gene: NA; j_gene: TRBJ1-1; v_gene: TRBV19; CDR3aa: CASSSRQSEAFF